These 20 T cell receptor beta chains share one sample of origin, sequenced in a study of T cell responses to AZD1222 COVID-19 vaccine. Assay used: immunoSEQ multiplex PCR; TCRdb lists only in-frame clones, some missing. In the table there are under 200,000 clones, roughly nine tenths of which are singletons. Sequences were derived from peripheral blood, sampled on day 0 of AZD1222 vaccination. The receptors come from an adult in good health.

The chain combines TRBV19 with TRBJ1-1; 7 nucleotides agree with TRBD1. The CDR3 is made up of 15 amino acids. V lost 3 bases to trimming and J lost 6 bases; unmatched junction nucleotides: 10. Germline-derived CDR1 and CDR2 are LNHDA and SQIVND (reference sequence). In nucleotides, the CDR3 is TGTGCCAGTAGTATTACAGGGGACTGGGTCCCTGAAGCTTTCTTT. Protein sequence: CASSITGDWVPEAFF.

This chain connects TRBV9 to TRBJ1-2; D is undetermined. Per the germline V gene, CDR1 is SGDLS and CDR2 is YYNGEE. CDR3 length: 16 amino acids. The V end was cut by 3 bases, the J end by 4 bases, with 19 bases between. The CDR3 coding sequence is TGTGCCAGCAGCGGGTCGGCCCCTACAGCGGCCTATGGCTACACCTTC. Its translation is CASSGSAPTAAYGYTF.

This CDR3 reads CASSLDSSTPHYGYTF. Here the CDR3 DNA reads TGTGCCAGCAGCTTGGACTCGTCTACCCCCCACTATGGCTACACCTTC. The chain joins TRBV5-6 to TRBJ1-2, with D hard to call. The CDR3 extends over 16 amino acids. Germline CDR1 SGHDT, CDR2 YYEEEE. Trimming pared 0 bases from V and 3 bases from J, leaving 15 bases between.

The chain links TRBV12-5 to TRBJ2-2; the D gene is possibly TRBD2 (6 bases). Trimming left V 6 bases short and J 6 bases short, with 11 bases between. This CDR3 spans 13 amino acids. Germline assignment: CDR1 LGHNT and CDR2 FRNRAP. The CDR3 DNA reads TGTGCTAGTGGCCATAGCGGCGCCGGGGAGCTGTTTTTT. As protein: CASGHSGAGELFF.

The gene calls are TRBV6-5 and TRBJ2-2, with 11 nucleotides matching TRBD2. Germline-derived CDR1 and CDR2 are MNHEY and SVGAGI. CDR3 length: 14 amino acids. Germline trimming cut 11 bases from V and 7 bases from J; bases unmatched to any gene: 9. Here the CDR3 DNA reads TGTGCCGTAACTAGCGGGGGAAATGACGGGGAGCTGTTTTTT. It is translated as CAVTSGGNDGELFF.

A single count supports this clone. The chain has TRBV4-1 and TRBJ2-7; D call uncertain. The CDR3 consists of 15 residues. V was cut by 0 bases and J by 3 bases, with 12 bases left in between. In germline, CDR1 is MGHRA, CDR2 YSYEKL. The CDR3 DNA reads TGCGCCAGCAGCCAAGACCCCGCAGCAGTCTACGAGCAGTACTTC. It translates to CASSQDPAAVYEQYF.

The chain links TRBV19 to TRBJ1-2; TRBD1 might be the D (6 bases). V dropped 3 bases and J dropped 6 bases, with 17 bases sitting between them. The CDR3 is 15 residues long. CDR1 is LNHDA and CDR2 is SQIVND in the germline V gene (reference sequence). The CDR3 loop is CASSIDTRGPHGYTF. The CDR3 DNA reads TGTGCCAGTAGTATCGATACCAGGGGCCCCCATGGCTACACCTTC.

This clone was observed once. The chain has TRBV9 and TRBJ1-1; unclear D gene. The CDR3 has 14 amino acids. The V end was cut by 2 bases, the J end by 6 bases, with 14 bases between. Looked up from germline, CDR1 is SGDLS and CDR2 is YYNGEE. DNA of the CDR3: TGTGCCAGCAGCGTTCTCCCCGAGGGAGCTGAAGCTTTCTTT. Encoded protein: CASSVLPEGAEAFF.

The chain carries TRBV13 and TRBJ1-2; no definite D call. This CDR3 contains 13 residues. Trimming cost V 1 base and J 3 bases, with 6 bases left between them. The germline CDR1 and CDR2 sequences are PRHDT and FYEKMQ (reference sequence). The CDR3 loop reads CASSLAEYYGYTF. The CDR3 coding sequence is TGTGCCAGCAGCTTAGCCGAGTACTATGGCTACACCTTC.

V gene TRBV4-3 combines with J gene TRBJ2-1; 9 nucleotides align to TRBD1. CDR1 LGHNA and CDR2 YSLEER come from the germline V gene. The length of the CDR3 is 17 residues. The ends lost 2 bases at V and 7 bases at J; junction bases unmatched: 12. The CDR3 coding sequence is TGCGCCAGCAGCCAATGGCCGGGACAGGGATCAAGGAATGAGCAGTTCTTC. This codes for CASSQWPGQGSRNEQFF.

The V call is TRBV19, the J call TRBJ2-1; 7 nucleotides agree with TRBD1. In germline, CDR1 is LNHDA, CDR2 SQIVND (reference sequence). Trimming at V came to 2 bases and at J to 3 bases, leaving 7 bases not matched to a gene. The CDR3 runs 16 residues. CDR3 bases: TGTGCCAGTAGTATATTTACCGGGACAGACTACAATGAGCAGTTCTTC. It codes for CASSIFTGTDYNEQFF.

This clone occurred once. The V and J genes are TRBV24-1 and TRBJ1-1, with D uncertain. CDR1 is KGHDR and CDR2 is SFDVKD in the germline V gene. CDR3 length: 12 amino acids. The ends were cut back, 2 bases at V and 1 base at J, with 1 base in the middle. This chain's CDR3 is CATSDWNTEAFF. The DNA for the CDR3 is TGTGCCACCAGTGATTGGAACACTGAAGCTTTCTTT.

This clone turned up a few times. CDR3 protein: CASTRTMNTEAFF. The DNA of the CDR3 is TGTGCCAGCACAAGGACCATGAACACTGAAGCTTTCTTT. V usage is TRBV7-2 and J usage is TRBJ1-1; D ambiguous. The CDR3 runs to 13 residues. V was clipped by 7 bases and J by 0 bases, with 9 bases between them. CDR1 is SGHTA, CDR2 FQGNSA, per germline.

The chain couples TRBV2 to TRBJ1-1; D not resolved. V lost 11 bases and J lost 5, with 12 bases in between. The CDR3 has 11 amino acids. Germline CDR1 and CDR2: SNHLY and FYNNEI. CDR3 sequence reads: CAARARTEAFF. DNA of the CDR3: TGTGCCGCCCGAGCTAGGACTGAAGCTTTCTTT.

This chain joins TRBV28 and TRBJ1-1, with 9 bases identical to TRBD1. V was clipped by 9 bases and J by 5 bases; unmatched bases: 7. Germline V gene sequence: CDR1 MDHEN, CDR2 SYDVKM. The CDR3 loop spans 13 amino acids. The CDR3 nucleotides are TGTGCCAGTGTCGGACAGGGGTGGACTGAAGCTTTCTTT. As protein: CASVGQGWTEAFF.

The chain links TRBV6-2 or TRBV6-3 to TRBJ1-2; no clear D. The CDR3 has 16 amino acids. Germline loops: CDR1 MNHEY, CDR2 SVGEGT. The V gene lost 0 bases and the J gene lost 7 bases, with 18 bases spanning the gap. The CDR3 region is CASSYSLGGVAGGYTF. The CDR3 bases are TGTGCCAGCAGTTACTCCTTGGGTGGGGTCGCTGGTGGCTACACCTTC.

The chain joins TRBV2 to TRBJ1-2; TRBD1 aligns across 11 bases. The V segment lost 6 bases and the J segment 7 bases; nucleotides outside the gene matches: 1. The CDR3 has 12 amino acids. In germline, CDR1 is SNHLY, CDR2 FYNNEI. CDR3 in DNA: TGTGCCAGCAGCGGGACAGGGGGTGGCTACACCTTC. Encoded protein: CASSGTGGGYTF.

The CDR3 protein is CATHGQWDYGYTF. The CDR3 DNA sequence: TGTGCCACTCACGGACAGTGGGACTATGGCTACACCTTC. This chain joins TRBV25-1 and TRBJ1-2; possible D gene TRBD1, 6 bases. Germline lookup yields CDR1 MGHDK and CDR2 SYGVNS. CDR3 length: 13 amino acids. V was clipped by 10 bases and J by 3 bases, with 15 bases between them.

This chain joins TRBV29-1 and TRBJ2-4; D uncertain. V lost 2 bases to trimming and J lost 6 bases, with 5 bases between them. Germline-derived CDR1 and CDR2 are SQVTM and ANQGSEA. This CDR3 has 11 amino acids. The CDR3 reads CSVELLNIQYF. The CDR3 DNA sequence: TGCAGCGTTGAACTATTAAACATTCAGTACTTC.

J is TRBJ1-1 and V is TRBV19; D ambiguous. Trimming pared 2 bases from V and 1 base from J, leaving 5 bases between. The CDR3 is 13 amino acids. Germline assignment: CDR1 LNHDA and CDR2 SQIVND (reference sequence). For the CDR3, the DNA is TGTGCCAGTAGTATATGGGAGAACACTGAAGCTTTCTTT. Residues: CASSIWENTEAFF.